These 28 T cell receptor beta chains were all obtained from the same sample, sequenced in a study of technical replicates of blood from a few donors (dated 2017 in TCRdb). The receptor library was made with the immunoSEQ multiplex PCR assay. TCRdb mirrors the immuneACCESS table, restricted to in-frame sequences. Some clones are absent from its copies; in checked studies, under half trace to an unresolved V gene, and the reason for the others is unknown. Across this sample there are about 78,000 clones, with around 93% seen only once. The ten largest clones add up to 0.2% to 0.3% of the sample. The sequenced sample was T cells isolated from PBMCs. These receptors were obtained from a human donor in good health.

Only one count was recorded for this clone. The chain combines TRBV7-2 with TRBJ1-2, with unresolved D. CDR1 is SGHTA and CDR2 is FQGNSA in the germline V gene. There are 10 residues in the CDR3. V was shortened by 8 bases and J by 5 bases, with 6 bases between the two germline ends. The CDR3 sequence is CASGRYGYTF. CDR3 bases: TGTGCCAGCGGCAGGTATGGCTACACCTTC.

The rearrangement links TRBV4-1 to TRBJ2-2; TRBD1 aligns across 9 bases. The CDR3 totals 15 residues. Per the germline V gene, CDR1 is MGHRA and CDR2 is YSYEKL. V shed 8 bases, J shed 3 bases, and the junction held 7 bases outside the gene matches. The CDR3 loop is CASHRGQFDTGELFF. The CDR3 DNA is TGCGCCAGCCACAGGGGGCAGTTTGACACCGGGGAGCTGTTTTTT.

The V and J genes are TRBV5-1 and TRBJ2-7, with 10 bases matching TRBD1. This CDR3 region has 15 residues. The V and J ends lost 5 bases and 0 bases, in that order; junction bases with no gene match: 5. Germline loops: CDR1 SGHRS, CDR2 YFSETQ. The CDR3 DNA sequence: TGCGCCAGCAGACGGGACAGGGGAAGCTCCTACGAGCAGTACTTC. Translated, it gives CASRRDRGSSYEQYF.

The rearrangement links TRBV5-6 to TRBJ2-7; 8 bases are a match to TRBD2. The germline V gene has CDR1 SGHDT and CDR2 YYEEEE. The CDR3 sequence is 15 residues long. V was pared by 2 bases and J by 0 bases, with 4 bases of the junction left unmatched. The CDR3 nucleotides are TGTGCCAGCAGCTTTAGCGGGAAACGCTCCTACGAGCAGTACTTC. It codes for CASSFSGKRSYEQYF.

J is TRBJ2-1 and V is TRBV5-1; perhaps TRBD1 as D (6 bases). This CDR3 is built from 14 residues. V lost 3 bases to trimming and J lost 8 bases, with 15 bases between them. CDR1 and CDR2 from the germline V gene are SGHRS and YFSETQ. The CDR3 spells CASSYGGKGDEQFF. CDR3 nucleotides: TGCGCCAGCAGCTACGGAGGAAAGGGGGATGAGCAGTTCTTC.

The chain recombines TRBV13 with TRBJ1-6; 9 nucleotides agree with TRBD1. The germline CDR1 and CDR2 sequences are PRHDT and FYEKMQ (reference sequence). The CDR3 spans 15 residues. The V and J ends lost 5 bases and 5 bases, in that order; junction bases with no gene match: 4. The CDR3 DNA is TGTGCCAGCAGCATTGGGGACAGGGATAATTCACCCCTCCACTTT. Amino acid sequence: CASSIGDRDNSPLHF.

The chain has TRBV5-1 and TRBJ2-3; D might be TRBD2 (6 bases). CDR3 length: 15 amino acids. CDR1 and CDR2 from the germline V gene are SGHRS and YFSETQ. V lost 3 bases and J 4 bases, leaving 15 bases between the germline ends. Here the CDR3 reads CASSSGEREADTQYF. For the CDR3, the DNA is TGCGCCAGCAGCTCGGGCGAAAGGGAGGCAGATACGCAGTATTTT.

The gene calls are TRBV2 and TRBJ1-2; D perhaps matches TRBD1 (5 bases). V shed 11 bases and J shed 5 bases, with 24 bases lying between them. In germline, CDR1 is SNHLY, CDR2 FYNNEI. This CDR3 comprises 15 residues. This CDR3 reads CASERGTQAAYGYTF. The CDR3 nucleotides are TGTGCCTCGGAGCGGGGGACCCAGGCAGCGTATGGCTACACCTTC.

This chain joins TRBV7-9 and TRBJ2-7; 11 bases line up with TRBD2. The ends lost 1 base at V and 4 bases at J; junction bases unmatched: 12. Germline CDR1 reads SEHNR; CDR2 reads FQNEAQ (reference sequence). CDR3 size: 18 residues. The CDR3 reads CASSLGTLAGDLGYEQYF. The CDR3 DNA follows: TGTGCCAGCAGCTTAGGGACACTAGCGGGAGACCTAGGGTACGAGCAGTACTTC.

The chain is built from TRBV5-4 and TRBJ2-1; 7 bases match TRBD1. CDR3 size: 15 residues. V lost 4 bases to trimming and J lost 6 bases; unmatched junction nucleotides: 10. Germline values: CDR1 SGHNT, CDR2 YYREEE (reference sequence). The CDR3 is CASSTRGQVGNEQFF. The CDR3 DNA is TGTGCCAGCAGCACCCGCGGACAGGTCGGCAATGAGCAGTTCTTC. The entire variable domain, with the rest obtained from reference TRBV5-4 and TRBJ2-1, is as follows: ETGVTQSPTHLIKTRGQQVTLRCSSQSGHNTVSWYQQALGQGPQFIFQYYREEENGRGNFPPRFSGLQFPNYSSELNVNALELDDSALYLCASSTRGQVGNEQFFGPGTRLTVL.

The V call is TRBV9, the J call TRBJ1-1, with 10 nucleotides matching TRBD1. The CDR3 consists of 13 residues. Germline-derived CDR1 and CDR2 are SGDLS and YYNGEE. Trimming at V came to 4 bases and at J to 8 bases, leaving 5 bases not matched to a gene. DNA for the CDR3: TGTGCCAGCAGCCCCCGGACAGGGGGGGAAGCTTTCTTT. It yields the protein CASSPRTGGEAFF.

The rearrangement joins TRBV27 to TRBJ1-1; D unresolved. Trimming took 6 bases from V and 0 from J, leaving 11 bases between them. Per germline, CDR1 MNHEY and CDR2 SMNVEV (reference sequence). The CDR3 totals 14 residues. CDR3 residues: CASSHASVNTEAFF. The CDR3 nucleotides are TGTGCCAGCAGCCACGCCTCGGTGAACACTGAAGCTTTCTTT.

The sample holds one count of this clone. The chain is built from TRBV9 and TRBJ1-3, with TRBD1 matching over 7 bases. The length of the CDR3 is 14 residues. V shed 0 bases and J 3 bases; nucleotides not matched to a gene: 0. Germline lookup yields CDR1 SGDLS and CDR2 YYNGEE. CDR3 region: CASSVAGGGNTIYF. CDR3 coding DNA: TGTGCCAGCAGCGTAGCAGGGGGTGGAAACACCATATATTTT.

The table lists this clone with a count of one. CDR3 sequence reads: CASSPPASGQLAETQYF. The CDR3 DNA reads TGTGCCAGCTCACCACCCGCTAGCGGTCAGCTAGCGGAGACCCAGTACTTC. The V call is TRBV18, the J call TRBJ2-5; 7 bases are a match to TRBD2. V shed 0 bases, J shed 5 bases, and the junction held 12 bases outside the gene matches. The CDR3 has 17 amino acids. Per the germline V gene, CDR1 is KGHSH and CDR2 is LQKENI.

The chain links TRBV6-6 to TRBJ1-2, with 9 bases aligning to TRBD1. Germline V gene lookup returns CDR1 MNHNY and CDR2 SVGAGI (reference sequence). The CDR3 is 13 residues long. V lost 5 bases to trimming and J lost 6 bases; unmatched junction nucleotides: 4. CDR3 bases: TGTGCCAGCAGTAACGGACAGGGGCATGGCTACACCTTC. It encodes CASSNGQGHGYTF.

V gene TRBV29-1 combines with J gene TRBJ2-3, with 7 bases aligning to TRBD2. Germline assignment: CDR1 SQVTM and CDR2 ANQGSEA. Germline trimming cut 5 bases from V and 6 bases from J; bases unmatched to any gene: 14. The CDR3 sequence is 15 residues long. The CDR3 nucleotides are TGCAGCGTTACACGCAGGCTAGCGGACCACGATACGCAGTATTTT. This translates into CSVTRRLADHDTQYF.

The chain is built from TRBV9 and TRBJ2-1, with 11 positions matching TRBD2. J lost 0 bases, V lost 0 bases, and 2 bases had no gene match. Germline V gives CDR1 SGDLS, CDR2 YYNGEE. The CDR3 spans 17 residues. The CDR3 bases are TGTGCCAGCAGCGTAGGGGGACTAGCGGCCTCCTACAATGAGCAGTTCTTC. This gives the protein CASSVGGLAASYNEQFF.

CDR3 nucleotides: TGCGCCAGCAGCTTGGCGTCCAGGGAAGGAGACGCGCAGTACTTC. Its protein product is CASSLASREGDAQYF. The chain recombines TRBV5-1 with TRBJ2-7; D perhaps matches TRBD1 (5 bases). V gave up 0 bases and J gave up 9 bases, with 19 bases separating them. In germline, CDR1 is SGHRS, CDR2 YFSETQ. The CDR3 runs 15 residues.

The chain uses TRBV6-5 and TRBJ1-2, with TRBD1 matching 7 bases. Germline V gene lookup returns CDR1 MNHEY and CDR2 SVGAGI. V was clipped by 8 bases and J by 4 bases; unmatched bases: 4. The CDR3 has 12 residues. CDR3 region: CASFRQGYGYTF. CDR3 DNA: TGTGCCAGCTTCCGACAGGGCTATGGCTACACCTTC.

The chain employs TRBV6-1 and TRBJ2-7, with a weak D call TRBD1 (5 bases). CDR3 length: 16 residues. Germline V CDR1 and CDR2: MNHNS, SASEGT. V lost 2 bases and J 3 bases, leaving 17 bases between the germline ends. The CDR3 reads CASSEFGGQGYYEQYF. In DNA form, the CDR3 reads TGTGCCAGCAGTGAATTTGGTGGGCAGGGTTACTACGAGCAGTACTTC.

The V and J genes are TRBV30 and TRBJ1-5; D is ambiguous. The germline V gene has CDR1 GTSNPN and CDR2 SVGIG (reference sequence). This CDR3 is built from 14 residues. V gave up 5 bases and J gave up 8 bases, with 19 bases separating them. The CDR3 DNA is TGTGCCTGGCGTCCACCCGGAGGAAGAGAGCCCCAGCATTTT. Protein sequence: CAWRPPGGREPQHF.

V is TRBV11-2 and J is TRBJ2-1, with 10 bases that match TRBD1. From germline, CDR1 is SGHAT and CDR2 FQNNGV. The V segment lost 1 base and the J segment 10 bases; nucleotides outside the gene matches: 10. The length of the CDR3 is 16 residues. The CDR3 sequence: CASSLAGQGTTIEQFF. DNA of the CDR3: TGTGCCAGCAGCTTAGCGGGACAGGGGACGACAATCGAGCAGTTCTTC.

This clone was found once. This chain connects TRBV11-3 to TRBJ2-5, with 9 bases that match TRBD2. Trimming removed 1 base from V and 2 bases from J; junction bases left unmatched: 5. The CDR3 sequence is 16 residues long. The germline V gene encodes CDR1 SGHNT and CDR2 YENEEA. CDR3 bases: TGTGCCAGCAGCTTAGCAGCGGGGGGAGTACAAGAGACCCAGTACTTC. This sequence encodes CASSLAAGGVQETQYF.

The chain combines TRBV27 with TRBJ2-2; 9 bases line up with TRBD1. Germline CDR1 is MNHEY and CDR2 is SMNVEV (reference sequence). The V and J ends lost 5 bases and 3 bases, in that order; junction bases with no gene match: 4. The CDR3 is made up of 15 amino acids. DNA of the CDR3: TGTGCCAGCAGTCCCGACAGGGGGTACACCGGGGAGCTGTTTTTT. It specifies CASSPDRGYTGELFF.

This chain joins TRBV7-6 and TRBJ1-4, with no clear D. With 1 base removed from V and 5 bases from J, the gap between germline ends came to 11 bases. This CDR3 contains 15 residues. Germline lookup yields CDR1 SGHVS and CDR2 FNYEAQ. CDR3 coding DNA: TGTGCCAGCAGCTTAGTAGGTGGAGGGAATGAAAAACTGTTTTTT. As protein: CASSLVGGGNEKLFF.

The CDR3 spells CASSSLNEQFF. CDR3 bases: TGTGCCAGCAGTTCTTTAAATGAGCAGTTCTTC. This chain uses TRBV2 with TRBJ2-1, with no clear D. Germline lookup yields CDR1 SNHLY and CDR2 FYNNEI. The CDR3 extends over 11 amino acids. V was trimmed by 5 bases and J by 7 bases, leaving 6 bases between them.

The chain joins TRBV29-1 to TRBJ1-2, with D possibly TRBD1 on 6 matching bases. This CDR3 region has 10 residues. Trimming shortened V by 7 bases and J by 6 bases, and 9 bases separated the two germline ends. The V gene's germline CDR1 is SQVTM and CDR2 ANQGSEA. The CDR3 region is CSAGQNGYTF. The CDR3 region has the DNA TGCAGCGCCGGACAGAATGGCTACACCTTC.

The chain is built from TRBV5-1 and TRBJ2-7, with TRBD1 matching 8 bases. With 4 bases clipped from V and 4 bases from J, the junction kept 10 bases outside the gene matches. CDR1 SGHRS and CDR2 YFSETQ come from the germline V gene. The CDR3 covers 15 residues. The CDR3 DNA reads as TGCGCCAGCAGCGACGGGACAGGCATATCGTACGAGCAGTACTTC. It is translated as CASSDGTGISYEQYF.